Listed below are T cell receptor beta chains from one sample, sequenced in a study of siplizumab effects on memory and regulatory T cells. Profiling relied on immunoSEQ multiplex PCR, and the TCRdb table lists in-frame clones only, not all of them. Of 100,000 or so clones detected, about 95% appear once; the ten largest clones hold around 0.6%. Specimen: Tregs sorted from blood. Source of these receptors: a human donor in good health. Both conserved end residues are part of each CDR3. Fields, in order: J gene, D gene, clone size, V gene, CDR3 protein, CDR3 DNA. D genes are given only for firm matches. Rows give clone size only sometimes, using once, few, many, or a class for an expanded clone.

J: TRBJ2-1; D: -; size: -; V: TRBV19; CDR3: CASSSQSYNEQFF; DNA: TGTGCCAGTAGTTCCCAGAGCTACAATGAGCAGTTCTTC
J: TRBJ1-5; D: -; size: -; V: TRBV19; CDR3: CASSIDSVNQPQHF; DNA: TGTGCCAGTAGTATAGATTCGGTTAATCAGCCCCAGCATTTT
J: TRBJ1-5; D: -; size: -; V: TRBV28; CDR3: CASSLSWAADSNQPQHF; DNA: TGTGCCAGCAGTTTAAGTTGGGCAGCCGATAGCAATCAGCCCCAGCATTTT
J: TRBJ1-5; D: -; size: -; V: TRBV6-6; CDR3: CASSPVHVSNQPQHF; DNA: TGTGCCAGCAGTCCTGTTCATGTTAGCAATCAGCCCCAGCATTTT
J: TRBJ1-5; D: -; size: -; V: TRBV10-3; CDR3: CANGAETNQPQHF; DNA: TGTGCTAACGGCGCAGAAACTAATCAGCCCCAGCATTTT
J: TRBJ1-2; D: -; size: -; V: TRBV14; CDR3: CASSPSGDYGYTF; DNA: TGTGCCAGCAGCCCCTCAGGGGACTATGGCTACACCTTC
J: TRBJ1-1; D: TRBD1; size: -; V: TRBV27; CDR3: CASSLQGANTEAFF; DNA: TGTGCCAGCAGTTTACAGGGGGCGAACACTGAAGCTTTCTTT
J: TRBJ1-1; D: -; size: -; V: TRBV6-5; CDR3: CASRQGGRPEAFF; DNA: TGTGCCAGCAGACAGGGCGGCCGCCCTGAAGCTTTCTTT
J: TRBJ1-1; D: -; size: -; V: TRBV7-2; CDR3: CASSFDTGLSTEAFF; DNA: TGTGCCAGCAGCTTCGACACAGGGCTGAGCACTGAAGCTTTCTTT
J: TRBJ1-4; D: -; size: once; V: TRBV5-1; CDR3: CASSLVPVDLSGPGTTNEKLFF; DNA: TGCGCCAGCAGCTTGGTTCCGGTTGATCTATCGGGCCCGGGGACAACTAATGAAAAACTGTTTTTT
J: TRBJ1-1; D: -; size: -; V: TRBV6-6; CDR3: CASSTRIQGGKREAFF; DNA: TGTGCCAGCAGTACCCGGATACAGGGTGGGAAAAGAGAAGCTTTCTTT
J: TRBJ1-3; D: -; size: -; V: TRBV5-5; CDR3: CASSPPGRALNF; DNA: TGTGCCAGCAGCCCCCCTGGACGGGCATTAAATTTT
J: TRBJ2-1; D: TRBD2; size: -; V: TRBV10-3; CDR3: CAISTSGSNLNEQFF; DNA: TGTGCCATCAGTACTAGCGGGAGTAACCTCAATGAGCAGTTCTTC
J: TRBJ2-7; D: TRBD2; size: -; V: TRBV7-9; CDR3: CASSLGLAVRSSYEQYF; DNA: TGTGCCAGCAGCTTGGGACTAGCGGTCAGGAGCTCCTACGAGCAGTACTTC
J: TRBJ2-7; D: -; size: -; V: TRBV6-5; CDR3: CASSYGGITYEQYF; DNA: TGTGCCAGCAGTTACGGCGGAATCACATACGAGCAGTACTTC
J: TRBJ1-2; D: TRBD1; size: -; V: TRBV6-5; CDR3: CASSYNGWTGTYGYTF; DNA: TGTGCCAGCAGTTATAATGGGTGGACAGGGACCTATGGCTACACCTTC
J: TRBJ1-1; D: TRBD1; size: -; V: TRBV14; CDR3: CASQEDRVTEAFF; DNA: TGTGCCTCCCAGGAGGACAGGGTGACTGAAGCTTTCTTT
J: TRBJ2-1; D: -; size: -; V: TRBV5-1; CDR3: CASSSPVLREQFF; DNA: TGCGCCAGCAGCTCGCCGGTGCTGAGGGAGCAGTTCTTC
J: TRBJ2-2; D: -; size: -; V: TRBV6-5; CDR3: CASSYSVGLSGELFF; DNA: TGTGCCAGCAGTTACTCGGTGGGACTCTCCGGGGAGCTGTTTTTT
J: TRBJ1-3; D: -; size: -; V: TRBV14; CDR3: CASSRRSRAHSGNTIYF; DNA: TGTGCCAGCAGCAGACGATCTAGGGCCCACTCTGGAAACACCATATATTTT
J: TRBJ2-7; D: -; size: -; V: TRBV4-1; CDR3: CASSRSFAGHEQYF; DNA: TGCGCCAGCAGCCGCTCCTTTGCGGGACACGAGCAGTACTTC
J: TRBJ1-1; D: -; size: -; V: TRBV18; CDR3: CASSPPARGTEAFF; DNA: TGTGCCAGCTCACCACCAGCTAGGGGCACTGAAGCTTTCTTT
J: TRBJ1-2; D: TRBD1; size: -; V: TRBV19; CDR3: CASRREGQGSYGYTF; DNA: TGTGCCAGTAGGCGGGAGGGACAGGGATCCTACGGCTACACCTTC
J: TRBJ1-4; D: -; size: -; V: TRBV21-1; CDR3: CASSNWTGSQEKLFF; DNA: TGTGCCAGCAGCAATTGGACAGGGAGCCAAGAAAAACTGTTTTTT
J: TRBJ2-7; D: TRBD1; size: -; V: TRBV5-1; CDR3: CASFGQGSYEQYF; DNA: TGCGCCAGCTTCGGACAGGGTTCGTACGAGCAGTACTTC
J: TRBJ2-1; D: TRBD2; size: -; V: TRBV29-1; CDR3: CPLAGGGNEQFF; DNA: TGTCCCCTAGCGGGAGGAGGCAATGAGCAGTTCTTC
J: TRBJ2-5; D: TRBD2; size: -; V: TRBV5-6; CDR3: CASVGAGGETQYF; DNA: TGTGCCAGCGTAGGCGCGGGAGGGGAGACCCAGTACTTC
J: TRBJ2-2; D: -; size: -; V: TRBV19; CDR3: CASSMGNLPGELFF; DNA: TGTGCCAGTAGTATGGGAAATTTACCCGGGGAGCTGTTTTTT
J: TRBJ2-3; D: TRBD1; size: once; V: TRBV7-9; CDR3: CASSLQGATDTQYF; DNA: TGTGCCAGCAGCTTACAGGGGGCGACAGATACGCAGTATTTT
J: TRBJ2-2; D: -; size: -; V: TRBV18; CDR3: CASSPPNWKTGELFF; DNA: TGTGCCAGCTCACCACCTAACTGGAAAACCGGGGAGCTGTTTTTT
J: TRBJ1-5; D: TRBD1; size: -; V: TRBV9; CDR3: CASTGQVRSQPQHF; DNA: TGTGCCAGCACCGGACAGGTTCGTAGTCAGCCCCAGCATTTT
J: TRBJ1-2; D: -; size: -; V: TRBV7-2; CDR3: CASSYTGRNGYTF; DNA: TGTGCCAGCAGCTACACAGGGAGAAATGGCTACACCTTC
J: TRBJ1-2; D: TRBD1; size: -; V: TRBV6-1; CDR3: CASSGKGQSHGYTF; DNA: TGTGCCAGCAGTGGAAAGGGACAGTCTCACGGTTACACCTTC
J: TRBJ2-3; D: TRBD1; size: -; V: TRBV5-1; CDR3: CASSRLQGGTDTQYF; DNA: TGCGCCAGCAGCCGTCTACAGGGGGGAACAGATACGCAGTATTTT
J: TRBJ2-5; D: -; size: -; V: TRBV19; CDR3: CASSILGETQYF; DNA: TGTGCCAGTAGTATTTTGGGAGAGACCCAGTACTTC
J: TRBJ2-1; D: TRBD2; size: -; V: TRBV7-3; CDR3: CASRSLAGSNEQFF; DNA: TGTGCCAGCAGGTCACTAGCGGGATCGAATGAGCAGTTCTTC
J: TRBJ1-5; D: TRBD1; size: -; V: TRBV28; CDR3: CASSLPQGASNQPQHF; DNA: TGTGCCAGCAGTTTACCACAGGGGGCGAGCAATCAGCCCCAGCATTTT
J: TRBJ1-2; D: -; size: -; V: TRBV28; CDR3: CASSTLHATGGGGYTF; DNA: TGTGCCAGCAGTACCCTGCACGCGACCGGCGGGGGAGGCTACACCTTC
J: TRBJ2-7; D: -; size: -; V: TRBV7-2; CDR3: CASSYGASISYEQYF; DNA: TGTGCCAGCAGCTACGGGGCCAGTATTTCCTACGAGCAGTACTTC
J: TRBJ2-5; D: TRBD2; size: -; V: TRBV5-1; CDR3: CASSSSGILQETQYF; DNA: TGCGCCAGCAGCTCTAGCGGTATACTACAAGAGACCCAGTACTTC
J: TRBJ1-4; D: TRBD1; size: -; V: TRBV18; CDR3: CASSPEDRGPFPEKLFF; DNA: TGTGCCAGCTCACCAGAAGACAGGGGGCCGTTTCCCGAAAAACTGTTTTTT
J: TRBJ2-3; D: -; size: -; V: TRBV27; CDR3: CASSPRFFGGSTDTQYF; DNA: TGTGCCAGCAGCCCCCGGTTTTTCGGGGGAAGCACAGATACGCAGTATTTT
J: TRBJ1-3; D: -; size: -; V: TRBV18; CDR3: CASSSGPWESGNTIYF; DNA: TGTGCCAGCTCATCGGGTCCTTGGGAGAGTGGAAACACCATATATTTT
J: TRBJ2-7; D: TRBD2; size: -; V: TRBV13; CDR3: CASSLSGRWSYEQYF; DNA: TGTGCCAGCAGCTTGAGCGGGAGGTGGTCCTACGAGCAGTACTTC
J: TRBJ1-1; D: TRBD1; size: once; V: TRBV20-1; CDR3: CSATDRGTAFF; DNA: TGCAGTGCTACGGACAGGGGGACGGCTTTCTTT
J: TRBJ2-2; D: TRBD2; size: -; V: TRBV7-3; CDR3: CASSQTSGTNTGELFF; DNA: TGTGCCAGCAGCCAGACTAGCGGGACGAACACCGGGGAGCTGTTTTTT
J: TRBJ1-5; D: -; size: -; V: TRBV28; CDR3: CASSTLGGKGQPQHF; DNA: TGTGCCAGCAGTACGTTAGGGGGGAAGGGACAGCCCCAGCATTTT
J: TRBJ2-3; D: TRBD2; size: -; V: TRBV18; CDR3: CASSLRGTSGTDTQYF; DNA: TGTGCCAGCTCACTAAGAGGGACTAGCGGCACAGATACGCAGTATTTT